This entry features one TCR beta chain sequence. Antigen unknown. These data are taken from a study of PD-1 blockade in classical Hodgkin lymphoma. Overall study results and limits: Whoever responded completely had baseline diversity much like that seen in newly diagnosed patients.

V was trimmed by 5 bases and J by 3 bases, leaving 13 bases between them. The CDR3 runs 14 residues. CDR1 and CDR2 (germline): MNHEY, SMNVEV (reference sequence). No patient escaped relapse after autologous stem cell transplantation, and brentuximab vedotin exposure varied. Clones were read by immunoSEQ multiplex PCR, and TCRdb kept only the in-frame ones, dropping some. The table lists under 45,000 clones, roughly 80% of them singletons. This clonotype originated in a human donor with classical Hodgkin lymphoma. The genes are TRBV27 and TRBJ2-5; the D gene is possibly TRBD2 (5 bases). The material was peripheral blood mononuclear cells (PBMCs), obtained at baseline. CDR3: CASSAASRKETQYF. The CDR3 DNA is TGTGCCAGCAGTGCGGCTAGCCGAAAAGAGACCCAGTACTTC.